These T cell receptor beta chains were read from a single sample in a study of T cell responses to AZD1222 COVID-19 vaccine. This table comes from immunoSEQ multiplex PCR, and its TCRdb copy is limited to in-frame clones, with some not included. The sample carries 100,000 to 110,000 clones, 88% recorded once. The sample in question was peripheral blood, obtained on day 0 of AZD1222 vaccination. The receptors stem from an adult in good health. The CDR3 runs from the conserved cysteine through the conserved F or W. A D gene is named only where the DNA matches it firmly. The size field is filled for only some rows; it gives once, few, many or a size class.

v_call	d_call	clone_size	j_call	cdr3_nt	cdr3_aa
TRBV5-6	NA	NA	TRBJ2-1	TGTGCCACCCTGGGGCTCGGGAGCGGTGAGCAGTTCTTC	CATLGLGSGEQFF
TRBV4-3	NA	NA	TRBJ1-2	TGCGCCAGCAGCCAACTCACCAGTGGTGGCTATGGCTACACCTTC	CASSQLTSGGYGYTF
TRBV11-2	NA	NA	TRBJ1-3	TGTGCCAGCAGCCCCCCTGGGAGCGCTGGAAACACCATATATTTT	CASSPPGSAGNTIYF
TRBV7-2	NA	once	TRBJ2-7	TGTGCCAGCAGCACCCAGTCCGGGGCGAGCTACGAGCAGTACTTC	CASSTQSGASYEQYF
TRBV27	TRBD1	once	TRBJ1-2	TGTGCCAGCAGTTGGGACAGGAGAAACTATGGCTACACCTTC	CASSWDRRNYGYTF
TRBV7-6	TRBD2	few	TRBJ2-4	TGTGCCAGCAGCTTAGGTGCGGGACTAGCGGGCCAAAACATTCAGTACTTC	CASSLGAGLAGQNIQYF
TRBV27	NA	few	TRBJ2-1	TGTGCCAGCAGTAGACAAAACAATGAGCAGTTCTTC	CASSRQNNEQFF
TRBV11-3	TRBD2	NA	TRBJ2-1	TGTGCCAGCAGCTTTGTCCTCAGCGGGAGGGCGAATGAGCAGTTCTTC	CASSFVLSGRANEQFF
TRBV30	NA	NA	TRBJ2-1	TGTGCCTGGAGAAAGAAGAGCTCCTACAATGAGCAGTTCTTC	CAWRKKSSYNEQFF
TRBV7-2	TRBD1	NA	TRBJ2-1	TGTGCCAGCAGCTCACCAGACAGGGGACTCGATGAGCAGTTCTTC	CASSSPDRGLDEQFF
TRBV19	NA	NA	TRBJ1-2	TGTGCCAGTAGTCCAGACAGCTATGGCTACACCTTC	CASSPDSYGYTF
TRBV11-2	NA	NA	TRBJ2-3	TGTGCCAGTGGGGTTCGAGATACGCAGTATTTT	CASGVRDTQYF
TRBV5-1	NA	NA	TRBJ2-3	TGCGCCAGCACCAGGGGGGAGAGGGGCACAGATACGCAGTATTTT	CASTRGERGTDTQYF
TRBV30	TRBD1	NA	TRBJ1-4	TGTGCCTGGACAAGGACAGGGGTAAATGAAAAACTGTTTTTT	CAWTRTGVNEKLFF
TRBV27	NA	NA	TRBJ1-1	TGTGCCAGCAGTGCAGGGTGGCGCGACACTGAAGCTTTCTTT	CASSAGWRDTEAFF
TRBV4-1	TRBD2	NA	TRBJ2-1	TGCGCCAGCAGCCAAACCAGCGGGAGCCACAATGAGCAGTTCTTC	CASSQTSGSHNEQFF
TRBV7-9	TRBD1	once	TRBJ1-3	TGTGCCAGCAGCTTCGGGGACAGGGCGTATGGAAACACCATATATTTT	CASSFGDRAYGNTIYF
TRBV30	NA	NA	TRBJ1-2	TGTGCCTGGAGTGTCCCCCTTAACTATGGCTACACCTTC	CAWSVPLNYGYTF
TRBV9	NA	NA	TRBJ1-4	TGTGCCAGCAGCGTTGGACAGTACTTTGAAAAACTGTTTTTT	CASSVGQYFEKLFF
TRBV5-8	TRBD1	NA	TRBJ2-1	TGTGCCAGCAGCCCACCGGGGACAGGGAAACACAATGAGCAGTTCTTC	CASSPPGTGKHNEQFF
TRBV7-2	TRBD1	NA	TRBJ1-3	TGTGCCAGCAGCTTTCAGACAGGGACTGGAAACACCATATATTTT	CASSFQTGTGNTIYF
TRBV7-9	NA	NA	TRBJ2-1	TGTGCCAGCAGCTTAGTCGGCGGGGTCTCCTACAATGAGCAGTTCTTC	CASSLVGGVSYNEQFF
TRBV5-6	NA	NA	TRBJ1-2	TGTGCCAGCAGCCCAGATCCCTTGAGGGTTCCTGTAGCTAACTATGGCTACACCTTC	CASSPDPLRVPVANYGYTF
TRBV28	TRBD1	NA	TRBJ1-2	TGTGCCAGCAGTACTCTTCGACAGGGCCCAAACTATGGCTACACCTTC	CASSTLRQGPNYGYTF
TRBV3-1/TRBV3-2	NA	NA	TRBJ1-1	TGTGCCAGCACTCAATTTTTCGGGACAGAAGCTTTCTTT	CASTQFFGTEAFF
TRBV5-4	NA	NA	TRBJ2-6	TGTGCCAGCAGCTTGAGGGTGGCTGGGGCCAACGTCCTGACTTTC	CASSLRVAGANVLTF
TRBV7-2	NA	NA	TRBJ2-3	TGTGCCAGCAGCTTTTACACAGATACGCAGTATTTT	CASSFYTDTQYF
TRBV6-2/TRBV6-3	TRBD1	NA	TRBJ2-3	TGTGCCAGCAGTTACGGGCAGGGGGTGCCCCCACAGTATTTT	CASSYGQGVPPQYF
TRBV6-1	NA	NA	TRBJ1-1	TGTGCCAGCAGTGAAGTTGGGGACACTGAAGCTTTCTTT	CASSEVGDTEAFF
TRBV6-5	TRBD1	NA	TRBJ2-7	TGTGCCAGCAGTTTGGGACAGGGTGAGAGGGTCGAGCAGTACTTC	CASSLGQGERVEQYF
TRBV6-2/TRBV6-3	NA	NA	TRBJ2-7	TGTGCCAGCAGCTCTATAAGCTACGAGCAGTACTTC	CASSSISYEQYF
TRBV30	TRBD2	NA	TRBJ2-1	TGTGCCTGGATGGAGGTAGCGGGAGTCGATGAGCAGTTCTTC	CAWMEVAGVDEQFF
TRBV5-5	NA	NA	TRBJ1-1	TGTGCCAGCAGCTTGAACACTGAAGCTTTCTTT	CASSLNTEAFF
TRBV27	NA	NA	TRBJ2-7	TGTGCCAGCAGGCCTAGCGACTCCTACGAGCAGTACTTC	CASRPSDSYEQYF
TRBV24-1	NA	NA	TRBJ2-7	TGTGCCACCAGTGATTATTACGAGCAGTACTTC	CATSDYYEQYF
TRBV4-3	NA	once	TRBJ2-7	TGCGCCAGCAGCCAAGATTCAGCGAGTTTCTACGAGCAGTACTTC	CASSQDSASFYEQYF
TRBV6-6	NA	NA	TRBJ2-3	TGTGCCAGCAGTTACCCCCAGAATACGCAGTATTTT	CASSYPQNTQYF
TRBV28	NA	NA	TRBJ2-7	TGTGCCAGCAGTTTGGCTAGTCAGGGCCTTGGCGAGCAGTACTTC	CASSLASQGLGEQYF
TRBV7-8	NA	NA	TRBJ2-1	TGTGCCAGCAGCCACAGGAGATATGAGCAGTTCTTC	CASSHRRYEQFF
TRBV30	NA	NA	TRBJ2-7	TGTGCCTGGAGCGAACGTGGACCCCGTATCTCCTACGAGCAGTACTTC	CAWSERGPRISYEQYF
TRBV5-5	NA	NA	TRBJ2-1	TGTGCCAGCAGTTCCGGGTCCTCCTACAATGAGCAGTTCTTC	CASSSGSSYNEQFF
TRBV4-3	TRBD1	NA	TRBJ1-1	TGCGCCAGCAGCCAAGGGATAGGGGGCCGTGGCGCTGAAGCTTTCTTT	CASSQGIGGRGAEAFF
TRBV3-1/TRBV3-2	NA	NA	TRBJ2-2	TGTGCCAGCAGCCATCGCGGGGAGCTGTTTTTT	CASSHRGELFF
TRBV21-1	NA	once	TRBJ1-1	TGTGCCAGCAGCACAACCCCGACAGGTCCCAGGAACACTGAAGCTTTCTTT	CASSTTPTGPRNTEAFF
TRBV4-2	TRBD1	many	TRBJ2-7	TGTGCCAGCAGCCAAGAGGAGGGACAGGGGAGGTACGAGCAGTACTTC	CASSQEEGQGRYEQYF
TRBV27	TRBD1	NA	TRBJ1-2	TGTGCCAGCTCCCTAGGGAGGGGGCGTTTTGACTATGGCTACACCTTC	CASSLGRGRFDYGYTF
TRBV5-6	NA	once	TRBJ1-2	TGTGCCAGCAGCACCCGTGGAGAAAACTATGGCTACACCTTC	CASSTRGENYGYTF
TRBV6-5	TRBD1	NA	TRBJ2-2	TGTGCCAGCGGGATGGGACAGTTCAACACCGGGGAGCTGTTTTTT	CASGMGQFNTGELFF
TRBV5-8	TRBD2	NA	TRBJ2-5	TGTGCCAGCACAATCGGGACTAGCGGCCAAGAGACCCAGTACTTC	CASTIGTSGQETQYF
TRBV5-3	TRBD1	NA	TRBJ1-2	TGTGCCAGAAGCTCGGGTAAGACAGGGGGTTCAGCTAACTATGGCTACACCTTC	CARSSGKTGGSANYGYTF
TRBV7-7	TRBD2	NA	TRBJ2-7	TGTGCTAGCAGCCAAGGACTAGCGGGAAACTCCTACGAGCAGTACTTC	CASSQGLAGNSYEQYF
TRBV19	TRBD1	NA	TRBJ1-5	TGTGCCAGTAGTATAGAGGGGACAGGGCGTCGGGGCAGGAATCAGCCCCAGCATTTT	CASSIEGTGRRGRNQPQHF
TRBV19	TRBD2	NA	TRBJ2-1	TGTGCCAGTAGTTCCACTAGCGGGAGAGTCAATGAGCAGTTCTTC	CASSSTSGRVNEQFF
TRBV6-2/TRBV6-3	NA	NA	TRBJ2-7	TGTGCCAGCAGTTACTCGGGCGAGCAGTACTTC	CASSYSGEQYF